This T cell receptor (beta chain) was observed in a study of cytomegalovirus exposure and HLA in healthy donors. About the research overall: Genotyping showed about 80% of almost 400 donors falling in the Caucasian-associated ancestry cluster. Study results and limitations: It was fewer than 200 TCR beta chains that were listed as cytomegalovirus-associated. In a later analysis, TCR beta V- and J-gene trimming showed a link to a missense DCLRE1C variant.

Note on this clone: What it binds is not known.

In the PCR, 60 Vbeta and 13 Jbeta primers were used. The table came from immunoSEQ multiplex PCR; TCRdb's copy has only in-frame clones and leaves some out. The sample yields roughly 140,000 clones, approximately 78% seen once. The CDR3 extends over 16 amino acids. After removal of 6 bases from V and 5 bases from J, the junction contained 16 bases not matched to a gene. Germline CDR1 and CDR2: SQVTM and ANQGSEA. The receptor's source is a woman aged 40 to 50 in good health and CMV-seropositive. V is TRBV29-1 and J is TRBJ1-1, with TRBD1 matching over 9 bases. The sequencing sample was made of PBMCs. The CDR3 here is CSVRARGTGPSTEAFF. The CDR3 region has the DNA TGCAGCGTCCGGGCGAGGGGGACAGGGCCCTCGACTGAAGCTTTCTTT.